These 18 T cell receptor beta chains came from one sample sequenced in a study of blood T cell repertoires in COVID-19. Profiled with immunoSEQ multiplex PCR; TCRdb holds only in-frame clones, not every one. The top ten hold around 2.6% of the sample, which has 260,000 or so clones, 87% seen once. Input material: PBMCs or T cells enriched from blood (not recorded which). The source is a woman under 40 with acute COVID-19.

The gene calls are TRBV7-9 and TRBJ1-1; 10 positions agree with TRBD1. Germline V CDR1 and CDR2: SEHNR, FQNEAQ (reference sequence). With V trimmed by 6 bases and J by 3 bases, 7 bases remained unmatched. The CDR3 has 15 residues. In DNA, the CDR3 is TGTGCCAGCAGACGCTGGGGGACAGGGGACACTGAAGCTTTCTTT. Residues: CASRRWGTGDTEAFF.

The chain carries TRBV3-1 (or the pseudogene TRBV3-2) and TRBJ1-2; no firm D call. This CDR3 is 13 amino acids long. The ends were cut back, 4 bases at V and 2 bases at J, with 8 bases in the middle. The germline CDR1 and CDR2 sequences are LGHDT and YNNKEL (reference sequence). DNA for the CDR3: TGTGCCAGCAGCCCCACCGAGAACTATGGCTACACCTTC. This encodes CASSPTENYGYTF.

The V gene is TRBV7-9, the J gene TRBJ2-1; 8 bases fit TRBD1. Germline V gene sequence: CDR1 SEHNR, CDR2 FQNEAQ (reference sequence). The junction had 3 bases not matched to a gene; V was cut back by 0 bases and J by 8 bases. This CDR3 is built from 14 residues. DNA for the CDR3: TGTGCCAGCAGCTTAGCTTACAGGGGGGATGAGCAGTTCTTC. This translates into CASSLAYRGDEQFF.

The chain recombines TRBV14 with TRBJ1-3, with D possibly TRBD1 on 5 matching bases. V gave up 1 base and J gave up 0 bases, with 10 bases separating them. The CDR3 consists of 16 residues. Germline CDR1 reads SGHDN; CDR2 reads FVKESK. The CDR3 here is CASSQARGFSGNTIYF. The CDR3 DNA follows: TGTGCCAGCAGCCAAGCCCGGGGGTTCTCTGGAAACACCATATATTTT.

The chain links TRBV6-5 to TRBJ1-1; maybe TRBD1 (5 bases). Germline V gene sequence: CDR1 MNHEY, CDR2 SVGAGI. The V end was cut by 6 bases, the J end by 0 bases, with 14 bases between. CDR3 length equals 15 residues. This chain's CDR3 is CASSRGVEMNTEAFF. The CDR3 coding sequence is TGTGCCAGCAGCCGGGGGGTGGAGATGAACACTGAAGCTTTCTTT.

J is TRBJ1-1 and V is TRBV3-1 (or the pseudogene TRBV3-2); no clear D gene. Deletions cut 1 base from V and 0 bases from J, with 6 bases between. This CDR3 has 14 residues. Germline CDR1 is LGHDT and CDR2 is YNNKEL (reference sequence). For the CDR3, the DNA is TGTGCCAGCAGCCAAGCAGTTATGAACACTGAAGCTTTCTTT. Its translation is CASSQAVMNTEAFF.

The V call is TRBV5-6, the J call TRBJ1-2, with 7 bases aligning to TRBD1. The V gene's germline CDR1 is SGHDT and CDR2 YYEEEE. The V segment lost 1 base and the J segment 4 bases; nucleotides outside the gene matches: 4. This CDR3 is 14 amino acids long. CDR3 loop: CASSLSGTAYGYTF. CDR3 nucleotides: TGTGCCAGCAGCTTGAGTGGGACAGCCTATGGCTACACCTTC.

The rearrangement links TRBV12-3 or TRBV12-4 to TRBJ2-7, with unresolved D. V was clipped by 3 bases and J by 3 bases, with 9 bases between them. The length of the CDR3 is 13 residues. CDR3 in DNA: TGTGCCAGCAGTTTCAAGATAGTCTACGAGCAGTACTTC. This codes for CASSFKIVYEQYF.

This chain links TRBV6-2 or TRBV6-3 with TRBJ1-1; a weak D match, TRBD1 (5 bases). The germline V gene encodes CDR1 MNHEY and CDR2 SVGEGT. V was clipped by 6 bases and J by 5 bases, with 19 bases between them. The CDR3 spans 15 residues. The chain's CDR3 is CASSRSWGLGTEAFF. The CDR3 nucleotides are TGTGCCAGCAGCCGTTCGTGGGGCTTGGGGACTGAAGCTTTCTTT.

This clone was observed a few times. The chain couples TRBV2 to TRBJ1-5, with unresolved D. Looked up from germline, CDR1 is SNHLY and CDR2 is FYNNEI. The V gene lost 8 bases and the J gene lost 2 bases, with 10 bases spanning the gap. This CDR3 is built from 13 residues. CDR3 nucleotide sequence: TGTGCCAGCCAGAGGGAAGGCAATCAGCCCCAGCATTTT. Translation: CASQREGNQPQHF.

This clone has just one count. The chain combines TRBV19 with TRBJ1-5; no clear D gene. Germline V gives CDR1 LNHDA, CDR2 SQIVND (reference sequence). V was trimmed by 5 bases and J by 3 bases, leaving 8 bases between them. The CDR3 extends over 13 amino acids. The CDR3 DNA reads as TGTGCCAGTAGTCCGGGGTACAATCAGCCCCAGCATTTT. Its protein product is CASSPGYNQPQHF.

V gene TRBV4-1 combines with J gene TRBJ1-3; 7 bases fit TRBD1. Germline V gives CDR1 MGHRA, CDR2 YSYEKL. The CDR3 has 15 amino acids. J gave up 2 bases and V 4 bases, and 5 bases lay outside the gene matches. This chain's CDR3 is CASSPIDRAGNTIYF. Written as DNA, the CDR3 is TGCGCCAGCAGCCCAATCGACAGGGCTGGAAACACCATATATTTT.

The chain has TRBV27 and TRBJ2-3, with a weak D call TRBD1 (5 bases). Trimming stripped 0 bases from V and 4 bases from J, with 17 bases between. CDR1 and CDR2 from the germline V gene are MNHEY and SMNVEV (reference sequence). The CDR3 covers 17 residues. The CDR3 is CASSLSGPGQAADTQYF. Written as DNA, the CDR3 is TGTGCCAGCAGTTTATCGGGGCCCGGCCAGGCGGCAGATACGCAGTATTTT.

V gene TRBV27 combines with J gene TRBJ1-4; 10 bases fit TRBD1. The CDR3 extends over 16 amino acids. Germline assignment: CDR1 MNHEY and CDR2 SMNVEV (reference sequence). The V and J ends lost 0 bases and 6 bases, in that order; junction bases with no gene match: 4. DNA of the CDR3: TGTGCCAGCAGTTTATCGACAGGGGGCGAACATGAAAAACTGTTTTTT. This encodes CASSLSTGGEHEKLFF.

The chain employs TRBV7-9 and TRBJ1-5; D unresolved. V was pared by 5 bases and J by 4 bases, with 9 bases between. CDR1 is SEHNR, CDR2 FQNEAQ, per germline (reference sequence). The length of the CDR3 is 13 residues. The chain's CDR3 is CASSLDGNQPQHF. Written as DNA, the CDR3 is TGTGCCAGCAGCCTCGACGGGAATCAGCCCCAGCATTTT. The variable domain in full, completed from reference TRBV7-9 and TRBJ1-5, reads DTGVSQNPRHKITKRGQNVTFRCDPISEHNRLYWYRQTLGQGPEFLTYFQNEAQLEKSRLLSDRFSAERPKGSFSTLEIQRTEQGDSAMYLCASSLDGNQPQHFGDGTRLSIL.

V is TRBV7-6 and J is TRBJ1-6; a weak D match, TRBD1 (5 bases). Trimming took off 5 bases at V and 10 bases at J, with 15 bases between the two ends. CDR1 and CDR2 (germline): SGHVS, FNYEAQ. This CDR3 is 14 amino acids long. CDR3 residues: CASSPPRVESPLHF. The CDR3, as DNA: TGTGCCAGCAGCCCCCCCAGGGTAGAATCACCCCTCCACTTT.

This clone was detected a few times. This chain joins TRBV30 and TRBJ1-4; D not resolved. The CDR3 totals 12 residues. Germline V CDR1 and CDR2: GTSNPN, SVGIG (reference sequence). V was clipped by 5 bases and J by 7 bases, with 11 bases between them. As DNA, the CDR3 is TGTGCCTGGGCGTCGGGTGGTGAAAAACTGTTTTTT. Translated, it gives CAWASGGEKLFF.

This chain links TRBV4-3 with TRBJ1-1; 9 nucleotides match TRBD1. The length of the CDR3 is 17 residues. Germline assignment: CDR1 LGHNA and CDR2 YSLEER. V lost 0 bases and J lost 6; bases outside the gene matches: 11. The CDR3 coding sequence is TGCGCCAGCAGCCAAGACGGGACAGGGACGCGGGGCCCTGAAGCTTTCTTT. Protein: CASSQDGTGTRGPEAFF.